This TCR beta chain was captured in a study of T cell repertoires in cytomegalovirus infection. Study conclusions and caveats: Cumulative frequency of public TCR beta families picked out carriers of CMV plus the relevant HLA.

TCRdb processed the reads anew with MiXCR; each CDR3 protein has one entry. The table has over 250,000 distinct CDR3 sequences, roughly 25% seen once. Of note for this clonotype: Its target is not known.

The V gene's germline CDR1 is SGHTA and CDR2 FQGTGA. There are 14 residues in the CDR3. Trimming pared 4 bases from V and 0 bases from J, leaving 8 bases between. The sequence came from a human donor in good health (CMV status not recorded). Some clones in this sample may be carry-over from other donors' samples. V is TRBV7-3 and J is TRBJ2-3, with D unresolved. Sequenced: PBMCs. The CDR3 coding sequence is TGTGCCAGCAGCTATGGACGGAGCACAGATACGCAGTATTTT. It is translated as CASSYGRSTDTQYF. The whole variable domain, filled in from reference TRBV7-3 and TRBJ2-3, reads GAGVSQTPSNKVTEKGKYVELRCDPISGHTALYWYRQSLGQGPEFLIYFQGTGAADDSGLPNDRFFAVRPEGSVSTLKIQRTERGDSAVYLCASSYGRSTDTQYFGPGTRLTVL.